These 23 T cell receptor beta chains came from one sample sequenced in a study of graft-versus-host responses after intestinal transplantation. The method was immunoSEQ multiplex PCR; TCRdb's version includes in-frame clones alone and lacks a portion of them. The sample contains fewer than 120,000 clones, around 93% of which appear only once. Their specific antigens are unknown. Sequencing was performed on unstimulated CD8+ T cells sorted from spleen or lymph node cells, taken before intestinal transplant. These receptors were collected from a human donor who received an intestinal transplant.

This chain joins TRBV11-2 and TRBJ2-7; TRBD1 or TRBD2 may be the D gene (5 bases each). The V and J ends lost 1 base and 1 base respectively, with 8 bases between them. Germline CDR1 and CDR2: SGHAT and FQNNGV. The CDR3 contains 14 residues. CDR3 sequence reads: CASSLGGRSYEQYF. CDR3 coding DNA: TGTGCCAGCAGCTTAGGGGGGAGATCCTACGAGCAGTACTTC. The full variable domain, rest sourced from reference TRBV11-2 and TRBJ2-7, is EAGVAQSPRYKIIEKRQSVAFWCNPISGHATLYWYQQILGQGPKLLIQFQNNGVVDDSQLPKDRFSAERLKGVDSTLKIQPAKLEDSAVYLCASSLGGRSYEQYFGPGTRLTVT.

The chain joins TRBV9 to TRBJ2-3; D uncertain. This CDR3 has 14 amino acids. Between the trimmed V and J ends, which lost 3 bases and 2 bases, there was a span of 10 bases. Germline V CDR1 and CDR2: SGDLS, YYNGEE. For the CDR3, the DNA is TGTGCCAGCAGCGGGGGTGACTCCACAGATACGCAGTATTTT. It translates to CASSGGDSTDTQYF.

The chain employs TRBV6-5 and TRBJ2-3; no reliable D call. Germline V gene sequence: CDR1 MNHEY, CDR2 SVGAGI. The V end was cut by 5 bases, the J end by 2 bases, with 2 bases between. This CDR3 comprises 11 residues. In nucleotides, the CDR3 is TGTGCCAGCAGTAACACAGATACGCAGTATTTT. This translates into CASSNTDTQYF.

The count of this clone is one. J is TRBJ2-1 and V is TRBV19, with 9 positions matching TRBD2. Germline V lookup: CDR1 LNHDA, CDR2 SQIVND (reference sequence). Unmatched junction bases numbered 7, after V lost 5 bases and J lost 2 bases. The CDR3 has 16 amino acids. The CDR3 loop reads CASSHLAGEAYNEQFF. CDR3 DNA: TGTGCCAGTAGTCATTTAGCGGGAGAGGCCTACAATGAGCAGTTCTTC.

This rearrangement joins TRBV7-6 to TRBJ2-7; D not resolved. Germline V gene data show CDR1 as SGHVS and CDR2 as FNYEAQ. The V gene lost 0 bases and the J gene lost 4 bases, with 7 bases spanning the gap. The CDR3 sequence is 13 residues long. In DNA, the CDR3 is TGTGCCAGCAGCTTAGCGCTGGCGTACGAGCAGTACTTC. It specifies CASSLALAYEQYF. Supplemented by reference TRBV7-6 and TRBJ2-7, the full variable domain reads GAGVSQSPRYKVTKRGQDVALRCDPISGHVSLYWYRQALGQGPEFLTYFNYEAQQDKSGLPNDRFSAERPEGSISTLTIQRTEQRDSAMYRCASSLALAYEQYFGPGTRLTVT.

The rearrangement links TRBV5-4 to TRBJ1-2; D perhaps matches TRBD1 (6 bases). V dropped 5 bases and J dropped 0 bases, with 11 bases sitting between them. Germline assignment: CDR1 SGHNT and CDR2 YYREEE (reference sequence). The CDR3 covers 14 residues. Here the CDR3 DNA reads TGTGCCAGCAGTTGGACAGCCCCTAACTATGGCTACACCTTC. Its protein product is CASSWTAPNYGYTF.

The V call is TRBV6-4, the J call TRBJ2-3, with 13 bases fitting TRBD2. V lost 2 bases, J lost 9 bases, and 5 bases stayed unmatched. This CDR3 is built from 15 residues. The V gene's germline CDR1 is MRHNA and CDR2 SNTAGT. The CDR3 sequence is CASSDAGLAGDTQYF. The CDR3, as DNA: TGTGCCAGCAGTGACGCCGGACTAGCGGGAGACACGCAGTATTTT.

This CDR3 is CASSFGRGPGNEQFF. The CDR3 DNA reads TGTGCCAGCAGCTTCGGCAGGGGGCCGGGCAATGAGCAGTTCTTC. This chain joins TRBV5-4 and TRBJ2-1, with 8 nucleotides matching TRBD1. Germline CDR1 is SGHNT and CDR2 is YYREEE (reference sequence). V trimming: 2 bases; J trimming: 6 bases; junction bases outside the gene matches: 7. The CDR3 has 15 amino acids.

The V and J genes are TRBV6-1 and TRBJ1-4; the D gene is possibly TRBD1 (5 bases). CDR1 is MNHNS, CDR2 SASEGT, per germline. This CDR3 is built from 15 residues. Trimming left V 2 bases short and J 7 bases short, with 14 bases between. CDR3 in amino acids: CASSESLGTFEKLFF. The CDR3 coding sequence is TGTGCCAGCAGTGAATCACTTGGGACCTTTGAAAAACTGTTTTTT.

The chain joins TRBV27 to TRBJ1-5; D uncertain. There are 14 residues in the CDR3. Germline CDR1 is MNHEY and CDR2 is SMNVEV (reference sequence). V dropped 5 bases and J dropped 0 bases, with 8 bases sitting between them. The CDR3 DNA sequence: TGTGCCAGCAGTCCCAAATATAGCAATCAGCCCCAGCATTTT. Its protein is CASSPKYSNQPQHF.

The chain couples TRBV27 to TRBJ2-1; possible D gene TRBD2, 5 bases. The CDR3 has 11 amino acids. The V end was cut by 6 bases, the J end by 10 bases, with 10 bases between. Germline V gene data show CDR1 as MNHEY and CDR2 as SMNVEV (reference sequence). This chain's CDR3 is CASRSGEEQFF. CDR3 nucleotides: TGTGCCAGCAGGAGTGGGGAGGAGCAGTTCTTC.

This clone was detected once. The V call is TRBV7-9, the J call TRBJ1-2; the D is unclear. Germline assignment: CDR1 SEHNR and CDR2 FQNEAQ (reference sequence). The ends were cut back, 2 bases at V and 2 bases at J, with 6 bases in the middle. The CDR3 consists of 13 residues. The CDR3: CASSLSDNYGYTF. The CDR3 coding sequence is TGTGCCAGCAGCTTAAGCGACAACTATGGCTACACCTTC.

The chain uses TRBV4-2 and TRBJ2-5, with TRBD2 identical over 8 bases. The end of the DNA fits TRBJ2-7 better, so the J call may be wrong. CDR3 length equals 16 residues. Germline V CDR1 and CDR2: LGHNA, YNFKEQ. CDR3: CASSQASGPKTYEQYF. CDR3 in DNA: TGTGCCAGCAGCCAAGCTAGCGGGCCCAAAACCTACGAGCAGTACTTC.

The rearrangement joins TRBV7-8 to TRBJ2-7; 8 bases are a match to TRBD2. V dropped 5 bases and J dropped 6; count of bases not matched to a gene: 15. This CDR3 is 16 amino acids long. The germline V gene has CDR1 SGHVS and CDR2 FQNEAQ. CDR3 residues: CASSPSLGVAGSEQYF. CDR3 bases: TGTGCCAGCAGCCCCAGTCTCGGCGTAGCGGGAAGCGAGCAGTACTTC.

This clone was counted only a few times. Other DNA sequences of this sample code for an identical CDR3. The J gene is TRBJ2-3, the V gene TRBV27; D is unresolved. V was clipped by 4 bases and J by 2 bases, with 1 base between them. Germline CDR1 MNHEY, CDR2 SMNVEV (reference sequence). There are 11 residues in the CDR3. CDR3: CASSSTDTQYF. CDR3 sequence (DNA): TGTGCCAGCAGTTCCACAGATACGCAGTATTTT.

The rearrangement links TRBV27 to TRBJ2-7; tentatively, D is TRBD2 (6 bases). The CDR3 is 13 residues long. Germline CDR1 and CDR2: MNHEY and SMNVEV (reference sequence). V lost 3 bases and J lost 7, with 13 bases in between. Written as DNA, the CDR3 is TGTGCCAGCAGTTTTCAGGGCGGGGAGGAGCAGTACTTC. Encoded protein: CASSFQGGEEQYF.

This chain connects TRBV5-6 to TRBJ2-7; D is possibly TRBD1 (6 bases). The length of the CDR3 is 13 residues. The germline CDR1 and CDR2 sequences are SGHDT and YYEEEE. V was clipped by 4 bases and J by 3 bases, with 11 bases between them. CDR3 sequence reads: CASSPGHYYEQYF. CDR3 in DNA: TGTGCCAGCAGCCCGGGACACTACTACGAGCAGTACTTC.

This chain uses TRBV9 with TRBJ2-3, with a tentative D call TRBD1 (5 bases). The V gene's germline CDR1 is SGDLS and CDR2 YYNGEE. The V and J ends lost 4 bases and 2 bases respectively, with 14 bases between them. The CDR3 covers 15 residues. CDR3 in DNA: TGTGCCAGCAGCCCGATTAGACAGAACACAGATACGCAGTATTTT. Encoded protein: CASSPIRQNTDTQYF.

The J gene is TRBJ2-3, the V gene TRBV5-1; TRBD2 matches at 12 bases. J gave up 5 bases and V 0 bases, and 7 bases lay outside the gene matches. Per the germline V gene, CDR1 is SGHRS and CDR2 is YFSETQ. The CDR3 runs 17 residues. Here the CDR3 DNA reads TGCGCCAGCAGCTTGGGACTAGCGGGAGTCGATATAGATACGCAGTATTTT. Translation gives CASSLGLAGVDIDTQYF.

In DNA form, the CDR3 reads TGTGCCAGCAGCTTGGTACACAATGAGCAGTTCTTC. It is translated as CASSLVHNEQFF. The V call is TRBV5-6, the J call TRBJ2-1; D gene uncertain. V was cut by 0 bases and J by 5 bases, with 3 bases left in between. The CDR3 consists of 12 residues. CDR1 SGHDT and CDR2 YYEEEE come from the germline V gene. Supplemented by reference TRBV5-6 and TRBJ2-1, the full variable domain reads DAGVTQSPTHLIKTRGQQVTLRCSPKSGHDTVSWYQQALGQGPQFIFQYYEEEERQRGNFPDRFSGHQFPNYSSELNVNALLLGDSALYLCASSLVHNEQFFGPGTRLTVL.

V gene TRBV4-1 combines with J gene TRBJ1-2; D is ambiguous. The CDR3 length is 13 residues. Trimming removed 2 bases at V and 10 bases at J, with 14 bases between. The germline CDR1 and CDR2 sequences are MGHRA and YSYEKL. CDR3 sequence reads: CASSQTSTWDYTF. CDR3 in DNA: TGCGCCAGCAGCCAAACCTCGACCTGGGACTACACCTTC.

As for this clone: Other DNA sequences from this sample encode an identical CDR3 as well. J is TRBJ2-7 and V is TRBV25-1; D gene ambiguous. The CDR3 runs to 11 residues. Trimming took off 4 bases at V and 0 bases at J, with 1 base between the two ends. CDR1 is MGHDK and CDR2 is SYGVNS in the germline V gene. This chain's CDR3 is CASSASYEQYF. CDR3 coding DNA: TGTGCCAGCAGTGCCTCCTACGAGCAGTACTTC.

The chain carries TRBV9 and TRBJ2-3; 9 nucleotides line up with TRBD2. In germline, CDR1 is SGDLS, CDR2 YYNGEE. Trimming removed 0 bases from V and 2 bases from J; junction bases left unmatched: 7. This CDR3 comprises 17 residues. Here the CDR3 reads CASSVAPTSGYTDTQYF. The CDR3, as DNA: TGTGCCAGCAGCGTAGCTCCGACTAGCGGATACACAGATACGCAGTATTTT.